What follows are 28 T cell receptor beta chains derived from one specimen sequenced in a study of cytomegalovirus exposure and HLA in healthy donors. TCRdb's table, derived via immunoSEQ multiplex PCR, lists solely in-frame clones and lacks some. The sample lists 210,000 or so clones, just over 85% occurring once. Sequencing was carried out using PBMCs. Receptors were obtained from a woman between 18 and 29 years old in good health and CMV-seronegative.

The chain is built from TRBV27 and TRBJ2-7, with a weak D call TRBD1 (6 bases). Trimming shortened V by 5 bases and J by 3 bases, and 14 bases separated the two germline ends. The germline V gene has CDR1 MNHEY and CDR2 SMNVEV (reference sequence). The CDR3 length is 14 residues. The CDR3 sequence is CASSPVGQSYEQYF. The DNA for the CDR3 is TGTGCCAGCAGTCCAGTTGGACAGAGCTACGAGCAGTACTTC.

J is TRBJ2-7 and V is TRBV28; D not resolved. From germline, CDR1 is MDHEN and CDR2 SYDVKM. The V end was cut by 6 bases, the J end by 4 bases, with 7 bases between. CDR3 length equals 11 residues. The CDR3 here is CASRGLYEQYF. DNA for the CDR3: TGTGCCAGCAGGGGCTTATACGAGCAGTACTTC.

The sample holds a few counts of this clone. This rearrangement joins TRBV2 to TRBJ1-2; D might be TRBD1 (6 bases). Germline CDR1 reads SNHLY; CDR2 reads FYNNEI. V was cut by 4 bases and J by 7 bases, with 16 bases left in between. This CDR3 comprises 14 residues. CDR3 residues: CASSGPRGMGGYTF. Here the CDR3 DNA reads TGTGCCAGCAGTGGCCCCAGGGGCATGGGTGGCTACACCTTC.

The rearrangement joins TRBV4-1 to TRBJ1-2; D call uncertain. Between the trimmed V and J ends, which lost 0 bases and 4 bases, there was a span of 12 bases. CDR1 MGHRA and CDR2 YSYEKL come from the germline V gene. The CDR3 consists of 15 residues. CDR3 coding DNA: TGCGCCAGCAGCCAAGATCATGAGGGAGTCTATGGCTACACCTTC. Encoded protein: CASSQDHEGVYGYTF.

The rearrangement uses TRBV5-5 and TRBJ2-3; D perhaps matches TRBD1 (6 bases). The CDR3 consists of 16 residues. Deletions cut 4 bases from V and 1 base from J, with 16 bases between. CDR1 and CDR2 (germline): SGHKS, YYEKEE (reference sequence). The CDR3 loop is CASSTTGSRGTDTQYF. The CDR3 bases are TGTGCCAGCAGCACAACAGGGTCACGGGGCACAGATACGCAGTATTTT. Variable domain in full (rest from reference TRBV5-5 and TRBJ2-3): DAGVTQSPTHLIKTRGQQVTLRCSPISGHKSVSWYQQVLGQGPQFIFQYYEKEERGRGNFPDRFSARQFPNYSSELNVNALLLGDSALYLCASSTTGSRGTDTQYFGPGTRLTVL.

The rearrangement links TRBV7-2 to TRBJ2-7, with 7 positions matching TRBD1. Losses at the gene ends were 3 bases for V and 2 bases for J; bases not matched to a gene: 7. The CDR3 extends over 15 amino acids. Germline V CDR1 and CDR2: SGHTA, FQGNSA. CDR3 loop: CASSFDRVFPYEQYF. CDR3 coding DNA: TGTGCCAGCAGCTTCGACAGGGTCTTCCCCTACGAGCAGTACTTC.

The chain joins TRBV29-1 to TRBJ2-1; 7 bases align to TRBD1. This CDR3 region has 16 residues. J gave up 0 bases and V 6 bases, and 11 bases lay outside the gene matches. Per germline, CDR1 SQVTM and CDR2 ANQGSEA. The CDR3 DNA reads as TGCAGCGTAGACCGGACAGGTCCAAGCTCCTACAATGAGCAGTTCTTC. Residues: CSVDRTGPSSYNEQFF.

There are a few counts of this clone. The rearrangement links TRBV6-5 to TRBJ1-4; 7 bases line up with TRBD1. CDR3 length equals 15 residues. With V trimmed by 6 bases and J by 5 bases, 9 bases remained unmatched. CDR1 MNHEY and CDR2 SVGAGI come from the germline V gene. The CDR3, as DNA: TGTGCCAGCAGGCACCTGACAGGGAGGAATGAAAAACTGTTTTTT. Translating gives CASRHLTGRNEKLFF.

The gene calls are TRBV11-2 and TRBJ1-1, with D possibly being TRBD1 (5 bases). Trimming left V 7 bases short and J 4 bases short, with 13 bases between. This CDR3 is built from 13 residues. Germline V gene sequence: CDR1 SGHAT, CDR2 FQNNGV. CDR3 loop: CASTSQGVTEAFF. The CDR3 DNA reads as TGTGCCAGCACCTCTCAGGGTGTCACTGAAGCTTTCTTT.

CDR3 in amino acids: CASTQTGQNYGYTF. DNA of the CDR3: TGTGCCAGCACCCAGACGGGACAGAACTATGGCTACACCTTC. The chain has TRBV4-2 and TRBJ1-2; 7 nucleotides line up with TRBD1. The CDR3 totals 14 residues. Trimming removed 7 bases from V and 2 bases from J; junction bases left unmatched: 7. From germline, CDR1 is LGHNA and CDR2 YNFKEQ.

The genes are TRBV6-1 and TRBJ2-7; D possibly corresponds to TRBD1 (6 bases). In germline, CDR1 is MNHNS, CDR2 SASEGT. The CDR3 has 15 residues. Trimming pared 3 bases from V and 2 bases from J, leaving 14 bases between. The CDR3 DNA reads as TGTGCCAGCAGTGATTACCAGGGGATCGCCTACGAGCAGTACTTC. Translating gives CASSDYQGIAYEQYF.

The chain carries TRBV6-4 and TRBJ2-7; TRBD1 matches 7 bases. There are 19 residues in the CDR3. After removal of 0 bases from V and 2 bases from J, the junction contained 16 bases not matched to a gene. CDR1 is MRHNA and CDR2 is SNTAGT in the germline V gene. CDR3 sequence: CASSDSQAKGQSTPYEQYF. Written as DNA, the CDR3 is TGTGCCAGCAGTGACTCGCAAGCAAAGGGACAGTCAACACCCTACGAGCAGTACTTC.

The chain uses TRBV4-2 and TRBJ1-2; no clear D. Trimming shortened V by 0 bases and J by 1 base, and 18 bases separated the two germline ends. Germline CDR1 LGHNA, CDR2 YNFKEQ. This CDR3 contains 18 residues. The CDR3: CASSQDTEERKHNYGYTF. In nucleotides, the CDR3 is TGTGCCAGCAGCCAAGATACGGAAGAGAGGAAACATAACTATGGCTACACCTTC.

This chain joins TRBV28 and TRBJ1-3, with D unresolved. The CDR3 totals 13 residues. Trimming cost V 9 bases and J 0 bases, with 9 bases left between them. Germline assignment: CDR1 MDHEN and CDR2 SYDVKM. CDR3 region: CASPDSSGNTIYF. The CDR3 DNA is TGTGCCAGTCCAGACTCCTCTGGAAACACCATATATTTT.

The chain is built from TRBV11-1 and TRBJ2-7, with TRBD2 identical over 8 bases. V gave up 5 bases and J gave up 4 bases; unmatched junction bases: 13. Germline V gene sequence: CDR1 SGHAT, CDR2 FQDESV (reference sequence). This CDR3 comprises 16 residues. CDR3 in DNA: TGTGCCAGCAGCCGGGGTTCCGGGACTAGTTCTTACGAGCAGTACTTC. Translated, it gives CASSRGSGTSSYEQYF.

V and J are TRBV7-9 and TRBJ2-7; D possibly corresponds to TRBD2 (7 bases). V dropped 7 bases and J dropped 2 bases, with 18 bases sitting between them. Germline lookup yields CDR1 SEHNR and CDR2 FQNEAQ (reference sequence). The CDR3 is 15 amino acids. In DNA, the CDR3 is TGTGCCAGCACCCCCGGAGGGGGGGAGGCCTACGAGCAGTACTTC. This gives the protein CASTPGGGEAYEQYF.

This clone turned up a few times. The chain employs TRBV28 and TRBJ1-2, with TRBD1 as a possible D gene (6 bases). Trimming left V 9 bases short and J 4 bases short, with 15 bases between. CDR1 is MDHEN and CDR2 is SYDVKM in the germline V gene. CDR3 length: 13 residues. CDR3 amino acids: CASKGEPLYGYTF. In DNA form, the CDR3 reads TGTGCCAGTAAGGGGGAACCCCTCTATGGCTACACCTTC.

V gene TRBV5-4 combines with J gene TRBJ2-1, with TRBD2 matching over 7 bases. The V segment lost 4 bases and the J segment 10 bases; nucleotides outside the gene matches: 2. The CDR3 has 11 amino acids. Germline CDR1 and CDR2: SGHNT and YYREEE (reference sequence). CDR3 residues: CASSLGGEQFF. DNA for the CDR3: TGTGCCAGCAGCCTGGGAGGGGAGCAGTTCTTC.

This rearrangement joins TRBV11-2 to TRBJ2-7, with 10 bases lining up with TRBD1. With 4 bases clipped from V and 5 bases from J, the junction kept 11 bases outside the gene matches. The germline gives CDR1 SGHAT, CDR2 FQNNGV. The CDR3 runs to 16 residues. CDR3 coding DNA: TGTGCCAGCAGCTCGTCTCCGGGACAGGGGCGGCACGAGCAGTACTTC. It encodes CASSSSPGQGRHEQYF.

This chain links TRBV12-5 with TRBJ2-7, with TRBD2 matching 13 bases. This CDR3 has 18 residues. From germline, CDR1 is LGHNT and CDR2 FRNRAP. V lost 0 bases, J lost 1 base, and 6 bases stayed unmatched. CDR3: CASGLVRGTSGASYEQYF. The CDR3 region has the DNA TGTGCTAGTGGTTTGGTACGAGGGACTAGCGGGGCGTCCTACGAGCAGTACTTC.

The chain links TRBV7-9 to TRBJ2-1; the D gene is possibly TRBD2 (5 bases). The V end lost 1 base, the J end lost 5 bases, and 12 bases lay between the germline ends. Germline CDR1 reads SEHNR; CDR2 reads FQNEAQ (reference sequence). This CDR3 is 15 amino acids long. CDR3 DNA sequence: TGTGCCAGCAGCTTAGTTCCGGGATTGAACAATGAGCAGTTCTTC. Protein product: CASSLVPGLNNEQFF.

V is TRBV28 and J is TRBJ1-5, with a tentative D call TRBD1 (6 bases). CDR3 length: 16 residues. The germline CDR1 and CDR2 sequences are MDHEN and SYDVKM. The V gene lost 6 bases and the J gene lost 3 bases, with 18 bases spanning the gap. This CDR3 reads CASSEAQGLNNQPQHF. CDR3 coding DNA: TGTGCCAGCAGCGAGGCACAGGGTCTGAACAATCAGCCCCAGCATTTT.

V and J are TRBV2 and TRBJ2-7; D not certain. Trimming shortened V by 7 bases and J by 0 bases, and 19 bases separated the two germline ends. The V gene's germline CDR1 is SNHLY and CDR2 FYNNEI. This CDR3 spans 16 amino acids. CDR3 region: CASNRTDINSSYEQYF. The DNA of the CDR3 is TGTGCCAGCAATCGAACGGATATCAACAGCTCCTACGAGCAGTACTTC.

The chain joins TRBV28 to TRBJ1-1, with D possibly TRBD1 on 6 matching bases. V was shortened by 10 bases and J by 3 bases, with 21 bases between the two germline ends. The CDR3 loop spans 15 amino acids. Per germline, CDR1 MDHEN and CDR2 SYDVKM. The CDR3 DNA follows: TGTGCCACCAAATGGCGGGGGCTCTATGACACTGAAGCTTTCTTT. As protein: CATKWRGLYDTEAFF.

This clone occurred many times. The V gene is TRBV19, the J gene TRBJ2-5, with D maybe TRBD2 (5 bases). The germline V gene has CDR1 LNHDA and CDR2 SQIVND (reference sequence). The CDR3 is 15 residues long. Trimming stripped 6 bases from V and 0 bases from J, with 14 bases between. Written as DNA, the CDR3 is TGTGCCAGTAGGAATACCTTCGGGAACCAAGAGACCCAGTACTTC. This codes for CASRNTFGNQETQYF.

This chain links TRBV11-2 with TRBJ2-1; 15 nucleotides align to TRBD2. This CDR3 is 15 amino acids long. The V segment lost 5 bases and the J segment 8 bases; nucleotides outside the gene matches: 4. The germline V gene has CDR1 SGHAT and CDR2 FQNNGV. CDR3 sequence: CASSPGTSGRHEQFF. The CDR3 coding sequence is TGTGCCAGCAGCCCCGGGACTAGCGGGAGGCATGAGCAGTTCTTC.

The CDR3 loop reads CASTDSLGLAPANEQFF. Here the CDR3 DNA reads TGTGCCAGCACCGACTCCCTGGGACTAGCCCCCGCCAATGAGCAGTTCTTC. The chain employs TRBV13 and TRBJ2-1; the match to TRBD2 covers 9 bases. From germline, CDR1 is PRHDT and CDR2 FYEKMQ (reference sequence). The CDR3 spans 17 residues. Trimming took 7 bases from V and 6 from J; bases not matched to a gene: 16.

The chain joins TRBV11-1 to TRBJ2-5, with 7 positions matching TRBD1. The J call is in doubt because the DNA end fits TRBJ2-7 better. The CDR3 has 15 residues. Germline V gene lookup returns CDR1 SGHAT and CDR2 FQDESV (reference sequence). The CDR3: CASSPGTAFNYEQYF. The CDR3 nucleotides are TGTGCCAGCAGCCCCGGGACAGCCTTCAACTACGAGCAGTACTTC.